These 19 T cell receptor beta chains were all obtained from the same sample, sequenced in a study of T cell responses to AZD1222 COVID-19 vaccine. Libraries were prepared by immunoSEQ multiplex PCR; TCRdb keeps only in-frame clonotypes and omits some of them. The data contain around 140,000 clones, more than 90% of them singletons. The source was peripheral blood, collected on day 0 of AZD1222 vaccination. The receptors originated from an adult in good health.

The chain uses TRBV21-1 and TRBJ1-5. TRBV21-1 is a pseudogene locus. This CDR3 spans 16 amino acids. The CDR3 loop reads CASSKVGPRIFPAQHF. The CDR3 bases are TGTGCCAGCAGCAAAGTAGGCCCGCGGATCTTCCCTGCCCAGCATTTT.

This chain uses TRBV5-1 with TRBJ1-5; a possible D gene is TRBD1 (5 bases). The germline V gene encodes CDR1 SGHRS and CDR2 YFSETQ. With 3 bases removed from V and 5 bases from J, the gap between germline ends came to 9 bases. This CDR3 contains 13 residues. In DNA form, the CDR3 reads TGCGCCAGCAGCTCAGGGCCCCATCAGCCCCAGCATTTT. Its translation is CASSSGPHQPQHF. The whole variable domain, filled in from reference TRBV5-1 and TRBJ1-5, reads KAGVTQTPRYLIKTRGQQVTLSCSPISGHRSVSWYQQTPGQGLQFLFEYFSETQRNKGNFPGRFSGRQFSNSRSEMNVSTLELGDSALYLCASSSGPHQPQHFGDGTRLSIL.

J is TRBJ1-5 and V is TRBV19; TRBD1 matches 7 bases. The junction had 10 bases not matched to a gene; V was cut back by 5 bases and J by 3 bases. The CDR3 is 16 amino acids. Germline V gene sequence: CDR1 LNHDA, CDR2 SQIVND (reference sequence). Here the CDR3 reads CASSRPLTGYNQPQHF. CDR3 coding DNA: TGTGCCAGTAGTCGTCCTCTGACAGGGTACAATCAGCCCCAGCATTTT. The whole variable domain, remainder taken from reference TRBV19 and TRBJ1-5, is DGGITQSPKYLFRKEGQNVTLSCEQNLNHDAMYWYRQDPGQGLRLIYYSQIVNDFQKGDIAEGYSVSREKKESFPLTVTSAQKNPTAFYLCASSRPLTGYNQPQHFGDGTRLSIL.

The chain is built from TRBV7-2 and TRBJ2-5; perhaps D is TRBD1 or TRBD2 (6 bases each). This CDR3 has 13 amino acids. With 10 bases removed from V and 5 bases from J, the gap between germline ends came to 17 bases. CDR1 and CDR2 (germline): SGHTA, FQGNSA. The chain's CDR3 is CATLRGVGETQYF. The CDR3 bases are TGTGCCACCCTAAGGGGGGTGGGGGAGACCCAGTACTTC.

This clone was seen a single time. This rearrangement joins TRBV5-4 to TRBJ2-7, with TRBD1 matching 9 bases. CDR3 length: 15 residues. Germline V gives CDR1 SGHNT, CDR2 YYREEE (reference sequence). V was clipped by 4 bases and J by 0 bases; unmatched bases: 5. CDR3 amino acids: CASSPDRGSSYEQYF. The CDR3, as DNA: TGTGCCAGCAGCCCGGACAGGGGCAGCTCCTACGAGCAGTACTTC.

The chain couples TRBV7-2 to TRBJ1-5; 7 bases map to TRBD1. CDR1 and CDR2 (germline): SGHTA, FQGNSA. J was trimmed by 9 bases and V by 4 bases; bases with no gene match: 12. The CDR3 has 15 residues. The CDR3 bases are TGTGCCAGCAGCTATAGTACAGGGGTCCACGGGCCCCAGCATTTT. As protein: CASSYSTGVHGPQHF.

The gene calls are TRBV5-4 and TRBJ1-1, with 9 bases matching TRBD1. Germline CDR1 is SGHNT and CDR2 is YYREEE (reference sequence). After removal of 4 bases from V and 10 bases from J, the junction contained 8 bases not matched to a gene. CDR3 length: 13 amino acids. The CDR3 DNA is TGTGCCAGCAGCGAAGGACAGGGGACGGGAGCTTTCTTT. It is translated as CASSEGQGTGAFF. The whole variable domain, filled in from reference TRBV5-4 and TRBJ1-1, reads ETGVTQSPTHLIKTRGQQVTLRCSSQSGHNTVSWYQQALGQGPQFIFQYYREEENGRGNFPPRFSGLQFPNYSSELNVNALELDDSALYLCASSEGQGTGAFFGQGTRLTVV.

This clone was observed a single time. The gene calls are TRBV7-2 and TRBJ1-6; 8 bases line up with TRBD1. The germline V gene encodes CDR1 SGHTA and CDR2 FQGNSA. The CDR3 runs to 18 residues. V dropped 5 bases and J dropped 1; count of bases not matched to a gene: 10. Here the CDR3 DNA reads TGTGCCAGCAGCCCCGGACAGGGTAGGGAATCCTATAATTCACCCCTCCACTTT. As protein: CASSPGQGRESYNSPLHF.

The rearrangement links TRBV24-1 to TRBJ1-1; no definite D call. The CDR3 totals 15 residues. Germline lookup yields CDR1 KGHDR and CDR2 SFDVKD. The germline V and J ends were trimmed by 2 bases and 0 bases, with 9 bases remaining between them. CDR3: CATSDSERMNTEAFF. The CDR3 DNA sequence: TGTGCCACCAGTGATTCCGAACGGATGAACACTGAAGCTTTCTTT.

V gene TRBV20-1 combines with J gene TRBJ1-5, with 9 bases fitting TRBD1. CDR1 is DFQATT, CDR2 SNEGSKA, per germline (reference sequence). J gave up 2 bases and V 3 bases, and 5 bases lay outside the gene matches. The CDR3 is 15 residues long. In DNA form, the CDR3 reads TGCAGTGCTAGTGGGACAGGGCGGGGCAATCAGCCCCAGCATTTT. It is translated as CSASGTGRGNQPQHF.

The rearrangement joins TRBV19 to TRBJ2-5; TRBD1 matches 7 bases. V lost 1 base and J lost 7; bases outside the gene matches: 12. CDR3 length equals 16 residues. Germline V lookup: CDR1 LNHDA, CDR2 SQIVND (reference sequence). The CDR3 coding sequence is TGTGCCAGTAGTATAGTAGGGGGCCCTCTCGTTGGGACCCAGTACTTC. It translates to CASSIVGGPLVGTQYF.

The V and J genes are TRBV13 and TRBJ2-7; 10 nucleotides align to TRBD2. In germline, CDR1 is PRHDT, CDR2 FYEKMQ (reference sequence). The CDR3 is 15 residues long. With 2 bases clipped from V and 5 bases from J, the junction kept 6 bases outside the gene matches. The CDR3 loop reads CASSLRSGRANEQYF. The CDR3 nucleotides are TGTGCCAGCAGCTTAAGGAGCGGGAGGGCCAACGAGCAGTACTTC. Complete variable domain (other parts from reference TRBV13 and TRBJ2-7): AAGVIQSPRHLIKEKRETATLKCYPIPRHDTVYWYQQGPGQDPQFLISFYEKMQSDKGSIPDRFSAQQFSDYHSELNMSSLELGDSALYFCASSLRSGRANEQYFGPGTRLTVT.

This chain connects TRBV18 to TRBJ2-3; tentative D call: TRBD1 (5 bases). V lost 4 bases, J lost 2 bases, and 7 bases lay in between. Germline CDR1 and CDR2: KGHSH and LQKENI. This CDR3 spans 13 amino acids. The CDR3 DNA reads TGTGCCAGCTCACTGACAGCCACAGATACGCAGTATTTT. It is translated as CASSLTATDTQYF.

The CDR3 sequence: CASSRGKTGQPQHF. CDR3 DNA: TGCGCCAGCAGCCGGGGAAAAACGGGGCAGCCCCAGCATTTT. The gene calls are TRBV4-3 and TRBJ1-5; D remains unclear. The V end was cut by 4 bases, the J end by 7 bases, with 14 bases between. Germline V gene data show CDR1 as LGHNA and CDR2 as YSLEER. There are 14 residues in the CDR3.

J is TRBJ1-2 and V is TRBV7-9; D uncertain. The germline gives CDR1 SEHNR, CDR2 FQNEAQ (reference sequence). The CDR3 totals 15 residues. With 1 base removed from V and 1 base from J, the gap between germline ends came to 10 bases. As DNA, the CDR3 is TGTGCCAGCAGCTTAGTCGGCGGGATTAACTATGGCTACACCTTC. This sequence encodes CASSLVGGINYGYTF.

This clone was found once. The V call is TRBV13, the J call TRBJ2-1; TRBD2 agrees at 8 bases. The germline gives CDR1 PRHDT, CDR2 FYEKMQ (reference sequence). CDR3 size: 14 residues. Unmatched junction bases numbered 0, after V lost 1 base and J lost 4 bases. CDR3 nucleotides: TGTGCCAGCAGCTTAGCGGGAGGGTACAATGAGCAGTTCTTC. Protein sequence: CASSLAGGYNEQFF.

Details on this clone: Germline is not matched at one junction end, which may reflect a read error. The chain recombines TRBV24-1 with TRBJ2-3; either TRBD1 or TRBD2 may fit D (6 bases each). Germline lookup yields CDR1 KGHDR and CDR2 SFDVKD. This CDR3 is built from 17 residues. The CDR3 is CAASDLPRGGMRDTQYF. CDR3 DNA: TGTGCCGCCAGTGATCTCCCCAGAGGGGGGATGAGAGATACGCAGTATTTT.

The CDR3 DNA is TGTGCCAGCAGGGCGGCCGGGACAGGGGCTGGAAACACCATATATTTT. It codes for CASRAAGTGAGNTIYF. This chain connects TRBV27 to TRBJ1-3; 10 bases fit TRBD1. This CDR3 has 16 residues. From germline, CDR1 is MNHEY and CDR2 SMNVEV (reference sequence). The V gene end was trimmed by 6 bases and the J gene end by 2 bases; junction bases not matched to a gene: 7.

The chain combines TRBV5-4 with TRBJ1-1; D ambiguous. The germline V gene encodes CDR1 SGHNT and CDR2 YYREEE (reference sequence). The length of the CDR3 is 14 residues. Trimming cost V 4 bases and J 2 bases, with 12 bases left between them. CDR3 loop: CASSPRRENTEAFF. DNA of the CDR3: TGTGCCAGCAGCCCCCGACGGGAAAACACTGAAGCTTTCTTT.